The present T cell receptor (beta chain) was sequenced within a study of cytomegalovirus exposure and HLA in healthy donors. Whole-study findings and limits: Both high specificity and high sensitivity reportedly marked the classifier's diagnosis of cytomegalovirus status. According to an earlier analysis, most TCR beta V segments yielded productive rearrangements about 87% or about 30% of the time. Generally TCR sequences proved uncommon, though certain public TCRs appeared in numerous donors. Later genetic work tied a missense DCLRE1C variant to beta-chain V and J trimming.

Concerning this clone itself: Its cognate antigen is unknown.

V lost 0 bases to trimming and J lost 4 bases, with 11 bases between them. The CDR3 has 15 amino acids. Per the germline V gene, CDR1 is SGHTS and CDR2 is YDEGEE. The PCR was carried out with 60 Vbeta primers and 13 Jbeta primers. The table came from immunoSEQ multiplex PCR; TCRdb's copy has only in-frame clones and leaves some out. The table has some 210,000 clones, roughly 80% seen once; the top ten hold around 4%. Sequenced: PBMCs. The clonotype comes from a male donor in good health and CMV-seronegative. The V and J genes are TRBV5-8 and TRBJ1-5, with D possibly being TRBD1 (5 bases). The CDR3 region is CASSLEGMGNQPQHF. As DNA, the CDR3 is TGTGCCAGCAGCTTGGAGGGGATGGGGAATCAGCCCCAGCATTTT.